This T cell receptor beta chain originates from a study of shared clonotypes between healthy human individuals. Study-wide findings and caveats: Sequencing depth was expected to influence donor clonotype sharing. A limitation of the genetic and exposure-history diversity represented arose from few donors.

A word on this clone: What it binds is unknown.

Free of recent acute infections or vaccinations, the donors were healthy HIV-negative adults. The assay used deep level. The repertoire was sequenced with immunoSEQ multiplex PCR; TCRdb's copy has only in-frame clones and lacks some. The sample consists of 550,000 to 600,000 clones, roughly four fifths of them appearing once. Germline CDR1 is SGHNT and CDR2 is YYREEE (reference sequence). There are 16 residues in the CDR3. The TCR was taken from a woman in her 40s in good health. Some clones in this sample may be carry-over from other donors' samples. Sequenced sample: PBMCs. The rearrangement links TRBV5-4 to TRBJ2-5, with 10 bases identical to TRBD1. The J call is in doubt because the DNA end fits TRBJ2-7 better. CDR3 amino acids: CASTSGGGTGAYEQYF. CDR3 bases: TGTGCCAGCACCTCCGGTGGAGGGACAGGGGCCTACGAGCAGTACTTC.